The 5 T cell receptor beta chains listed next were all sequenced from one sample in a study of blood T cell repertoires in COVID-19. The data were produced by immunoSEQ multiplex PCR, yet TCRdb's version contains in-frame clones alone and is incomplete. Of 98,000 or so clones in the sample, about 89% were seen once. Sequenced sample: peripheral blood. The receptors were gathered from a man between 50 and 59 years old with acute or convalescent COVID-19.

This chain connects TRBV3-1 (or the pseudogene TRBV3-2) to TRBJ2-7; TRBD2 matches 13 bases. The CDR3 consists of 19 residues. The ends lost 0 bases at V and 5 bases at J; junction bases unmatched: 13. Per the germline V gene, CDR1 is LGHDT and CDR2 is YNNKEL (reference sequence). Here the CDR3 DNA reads TGTGCCAGCAGCCAAGATAGCGGGAGACTAGCGGGAGGATGGAACGAGCAGTACTTC. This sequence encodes CASSQDSGRLAGGWNEQYF.

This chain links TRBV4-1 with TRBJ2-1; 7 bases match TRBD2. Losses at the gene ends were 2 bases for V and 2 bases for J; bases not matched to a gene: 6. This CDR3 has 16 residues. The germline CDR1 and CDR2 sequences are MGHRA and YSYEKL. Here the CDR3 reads CASSQRRLAAYNEQFF. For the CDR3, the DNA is TGCGCCAGCAGCCAACGCAGGCTAGCGGCCTACAATGAGCAGTTCTTC.

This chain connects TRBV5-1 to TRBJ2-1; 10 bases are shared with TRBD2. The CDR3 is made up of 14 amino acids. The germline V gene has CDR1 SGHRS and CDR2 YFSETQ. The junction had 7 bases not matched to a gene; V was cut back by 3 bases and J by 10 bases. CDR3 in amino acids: CASSSGTSEREQFF. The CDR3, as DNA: TGCGCCAGCAGCTCCGGGACTAGCGAGAGGGAGCAGTTCTTC.

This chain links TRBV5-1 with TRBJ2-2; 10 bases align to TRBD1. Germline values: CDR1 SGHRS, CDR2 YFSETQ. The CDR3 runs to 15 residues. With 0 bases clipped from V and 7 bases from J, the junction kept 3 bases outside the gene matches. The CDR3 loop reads CASSLGQGAYGELFF. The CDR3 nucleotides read TGCGCCAGCAGCTTGGGACAGGGGGCTTACGGGGAGCTGTTTTTT.

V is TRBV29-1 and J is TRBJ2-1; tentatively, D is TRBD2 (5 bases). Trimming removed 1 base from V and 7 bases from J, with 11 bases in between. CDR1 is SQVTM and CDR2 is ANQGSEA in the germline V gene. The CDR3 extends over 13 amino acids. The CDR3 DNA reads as TGCAGCGTTGAAGGCCCCGAGCGGAATGAGCAGTTCTTC. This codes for CSVEGPERNEQFF.